Presented here are 20 T cell receptor beta chains from one specimen sequenced in a study of metastatic and nonmetastatic thyroid tumors. No treatment had been given to any patient before thyroid surgery. TCRdb re-called clones from the PCR reads using MiXCR. This sample has about 15,000 clones, with 25% to 35% found just once. Sequenced: tumor tissue. Every receptor here comes from a male donor with papillary thyroid cancer or a benign thyroid nodule (not recorded which). Some clones in this sample may be carry-over from other donors' samples.

The rearrangement links TRBV6-5 to TRBJ2-7, with 8 bases fitting TRBD1. CDR1 is MNHEY and CDR2 is SVGAGI in the germline V gene. This CDR3 is 14 amino acids long. Losses at the gene ends were 4 bases for V and 7 bases for J; bases not matched to a gene: 9. The DNA for the CDR3 is TGTGCCAGCAGTTCCGACAGGGGAACAGAGGAGCAGTACTTC. It specifies CASSSDRGTEEQYF.

The chain carries TRBV11-3 and TRBJ2-3, with D perhaps TRBD2 (5 bases). Germline CDR1 reads SGHNT; CDR2 reads YENEEA. V lost 3 bases and J 5 bases, leaving 12 bases between the germline ends. CDR3 length equals 14 residues. The CDR3 sequence is CASSFSVPIDTQYF. The CDR3 bases are TGTGCCAGCAGCTTTAGCGTCCCCATAGATACGCAGTATTTT.

This clone showed up many times. The sample holds other DNA sequences that translate to the same CDR3. This rearrangement joins TRBV20-1 to TRBJ2-3; D remains unclear. Trimming cost V 6 bases and J 1 base, with 11 bases left between them. The germline CDR1 and CDR2 sequences are DFQATT and SNEGSKA (reference sequence). The CDR3 consists of 13 residues. CDR3 sequence: CSAPALGTDTQYF. The CDR3, as DNA: TGCAGTGCCCCCGCCCTGGGCACAGATACGCAGTATTTT.

CDR3 coding DNA: TGTGCCAGCTCACCCGGGACTAGCGGCACAGATACGCAGTATTTT. It codes for CASSPGTSGTDTQYF. The J gene is TRBJ2-3, the V gene TRBV18, with 10 bases aligning to TRBD2. Unmatched junction bases numbered 1, after V lost 3 bases and J lost 1 base. The length of the CDR3 is 15 residues. The germline V gene encodes CDR1 KGHSH and CDR2 LQKENI.

This clone has only a few counts. The genes are TRBV10-3 and TRBJ1-2; 8 nucleotides align to TRBD1. CDR1 is ENHRY and CDR2 is SYGVKD in the germline V gene. This CDR3 is 15 amino acids long. V lost 2 bases and J lost 5; bases outside the gene matches: 7. CDR3 region: CAISEPGQVKYGYTF. In DNA form, the CDR3 reads TGTGCCATCAGTGAGCCGGGACAGGTCAAATATGGCTACACCTTC.

The chain links TRBV19 to TRBJ2-5, with 7 bases identical to TRBD1. Losses at the gene ends were 4 bases for V and 3 bases for J; bases not matched to a gene: 2. The germline V gene has CDR1 LNHDA and CDR2 SQIVND (reference sequence). CDR3 length equals 13 residues. The CDR3 reads CASSRGQKETQYF. CDR3 sequence (DNA): TGTGCCAGTAGTAGGGGACAGAAAGAGACCCAGTACTTC. Combining the CDR3 with reference TRBV19 and TRBJ2-5 gives the whole variable domain DGGITQSPKYLFRKEGQNVTLSCEQNLNHDAMYWYRQDPGQGLRLIYYSQIVNDFQKGDIAEGYSVSREKKESFPLTVTSAQKNPTAFYLCASSRGQKETQYFGPGTRLLVL.

This clone appeared many times. A much larger clone lies one base from this, so it may be a read error. V is TRBV7-9 and J is TRBJ2-7; maybe TRBD1 (6 bases). The CDR3 extends over 12 amino acids. CDR1 and CDR2 (germline): SEHNR, FQNEAQ (reference sequence). The CDR3: CAGSRTVHEQYF. The CDR3 DNA is TGTGCCGGCAGTCGGACAGTCCACGAGCAGTACTTC.

This clone occurred many times. V and J are TRBV7-2 and TRBJ1-5; tentative D call: TRBD1 (5 bases). Trimming took off 7 bases at V and 5 bases at J, with 18 bases between the two ends. The CDR3 contains 15 residues. Germline V gene lookup returns CDR1 SGHTA and CDR2 FQGNSA. CDR3 sequence: CASTSNPQGYQPQHF. The CDR3 DNA reads TGTGCCAGCACCTCAAATCCCCAGGGTTATCAGCCCCAGCATTTT. Filled out from reference TRBV7-2 and TRBJ1-5, the complete variable domain reads GAGVSQSPSNKVTEKGKDVELRCDPISGHTALYWYRQSLGQGLEFLIYFQGNSAPDKSGLPSDRFSAERTGGSVSTLTIQRTQQEDSAVYLCASTSNPQGYQPQHFGDGTRLSIL.

The genes are TRBV12-3 or TRBV12-4 and TRBJ2-7; possible D gene TRBD2, 6 bases. V dropped 5 bases and J dropped 3 bases, with 26 bases sitting between them. The CDR3 runs 18 residues. The CDR3 spells CASSRWRAGSAGIYEQYF. CDR3 DNA sequence: TGTGCCAGCAGTCGTTGGAGGGCTGGTAGTGCTGGGATCTACGAGCAGTACTTC.

In this sample, this clone is medium-sized. The J gene is TRBJ2-7, the V gene TRBV7-2; 9 nucleotides match TRBD1. The J segment lost 4 bases and the V segment lost 5 bases, leaving 9 bases of the junction unmatched. CDR3 size: 15 residues. The germline V gene has CDR1 SGHTA and CDR2 FQGNSA. CDR3 sequence: CASSRHSDRGYEQYF. The CDR3 DNA sequence: TGTGCCAGCAGCCGCCACTCGGACAGGGGATACGAGCAGTACTTC.

This clone has only a few counts. V usage is TRBV3-1 and J usage is TRBJ2-1, with 13 positions matching TRBD2. The CDR3 is 17 residues long. The V gene's germline CDR1 is LGHDT and CDR2 YNNKEL (reference sequence). After removal of 5 bases from V and 10 bases from J, the junction contained 14 bases not matched to a gene. Written as DNA, the CDR3 is TGTGCCAGCAGCGGAAGGCTCGGACTAGCGGGAGTAAACGAGCAGTTCTTC. Translated, it gives CASSGRLGLAGVNEQFF.

As to this clone: Sequence at one end of the junction differs from germline and may be a read error. V is TRBV6-5 and J is TRBJ2-7; 9 nucleotides agree with TRBD1. CDR1 and CDR2 from the germline V gene are MNHEY and SVGAGI. The CDR3 has 15 residues. The DNA of the CDR3 is TGTGCCAGCAGTGACTCCGGGACAGGGCCCTACGAGCAGTACTTC. Protein sequence: CASSDSGTGPYEQYF.

The chain joins TRBV20-1 to TRBJ2-3, with TRBD2 identical over 9 bases. Germline CDR1 reads DFQATT; CDR2 reads SNEGSKA (reference sequence). CDR3 length: 14 residues. V lost 6 bases, J lost 5 bases, and 9 bases stayed unmatched. The CDR3 region is CSANSGSGGDTQYF. In DNA, the CDR3 is TGCAGTGCAAATAGCGGGAGCGGGGGAGATACGCAGTATTTT.

This clone was seen ten or more times. The chain recombines TRBV5-4 with TRBJ2-7; no clear D. Deletions cut 2 bases from V and 0 bases from J, with 9 bases between. CDR3 length equals 14 residues. Looked up from germline, CDR1 is SGHNT and CDR2 is YYREEE (reference sequence). The CDR3 loop reads CASSFSKSSYEQYF. The CDR3 bases are TGTGCCAGCAGCTTTTCCAAAAGCTCCTACGAGCAGTACTTC.

This clone has ten or more counts. The V and J genes are TRBV2 and TRBJ2-5; D is possibly TRBD2 (5 bases). The V gene lost 3 bases and the J gene lost 7 bases, with 9 bases spanning the gap. The germline CDR1 and CDR2 sequences are SNHLY and FYNNEI. The CDR3 loop spans 12 amino acids. The CDR3 region has the DNA TGTGCCAGCAGTGAGAGGGCTGGGACCCAGTACTTC. Amino acid sequence: CASSERAGTQYF.

With respect to this clone: At one of its ends the junction is not consistent with the germline gene, which may arise from a read error. This chain connects TRBV2 to TRBJ2-2; 8 bases line up with TRBD2. Germline lookup yields CDR1 SNHLY and CDR2 FYNNEI. This CDR3 has 20 amino acids. The CDR3 coding sequence is TGTGCCTGCAGTGCCCCTCCGGGACTAGTGGGCCCCGCGAACACCGGGGAGCTGTTTTTT. This sequence encodes CACSAPPGLVGPANTGELFF.

Ten or more counts support this clone. This chain connects TRBV20-1 to TRBJ1-2, with D possibly being TRBD1 (5 bases). CDR1 DFQATT and CDR2 SNEGSKA come from the germline V gene (reference sequence). V was pared by 0 bases and J by 6 bases, with 11 bases between. The CDR3 is made up of 13 amino acids. The CDR3 region is CSARERTSDGYTF. The CDR3 coding sequence is TGCAGTGCTAGAGAACGGACAAGCGATGGCTACACCTTC.

This clone was counted ten times or more. The chain has TRBV10-2 and TRBJ1-2; weak D call: TRBD1 (5 bases). In germline, CDR1 is WSHSY, CDR2 SAAADI. The length of the CDR3 is 14 residues. Trimming shortened V by 2 bases and J by 2 bases, and 9 bases separated the two germline ends. In nucleotides, the CDR3 is TGCGCCAGCAGTGAGGGGGGGGGGAACTATGGCTACACCTTC. Encoded protein: CASSEGGGNYGYTF.

This chain links TRBV28 with TRBJ1-1; the D is unclear. Germline V CDR1 and CDR2: MDHEN, SYDVKM. The CDR3 totals 15 residues. Trimming took 7 bases from V and 7 from J, leaving 22 bases between them. In DNA, the CDR3 is TGTGCCAGCAAGTCCCCCGCTCGAGGTGGGGTTGAAGCTTTCTTT. It yields the protein CASKSPARGGVEAFF.

This clone was counted at least ten times. The rearrangement links TRBV2 to TRBJ2-7; 7 bases fit TRBD1. V lost 4 bases to trimming and J lost 6 bases; unmatched junction nucleotides: 0. Germline CDR1 is SNHLY and CDR2 is FYNNEI. CDR3 size: 11 residues. CDR3 sequence reads: CASSGDSEQYF. The DNA for the CDR3 is TGTGCCAGCAGTGGGGACAGCGAGCAGTACTTC.